These 17 T cell receptor beta chains were all obtained from the same sample, sequenced in a study of blood T cell repertoires in COVID-19. The assay was immunoSEQ multiplex PCR, and TCRdb's table has in-frame clones only and misses some. Of 62,000 or so clones listed, 89% are singletons. Specimen: peripheral blood. These receptors all stem from a man between 50 and 59 years old with active COVID-19.

As regards this clone: A junction boundary mismatches the germline segment, possibly from a read error. The chain couples TRBV3-1 (or the pseudogene TRBV3-2) to TRBJ1-1, with 11 bases matching TRBD1. CDR3 length: 14 residues. Per the germline V gene, CDR1 is LGHDT and CDR2 is YNNKEL (reference sequence). CDR3 sequence (DNA): TGTGCCAGCAGCCAAGAAAGCGGGGGACAGGGGGTGGTATTT. It is translated as CASSQESGGQGVVF.

This rearrangement joins TRBV7-9 to TRBJ2-3; TRBD1 might be the D (5 bases). The ends were cut back, 7 bases at V and 1 base at J, with 12 bases in the middle. This CDR3 region has 14 residues. Germline CDR1 SEHNR, CDR2 FQNEAQ (reference sequence). This chain's CDR3 is CASTEGARTDTQYF. The CDR3 nucleotides are TGTGCCAGCACCGAAGGGGCACGCACAGATACGCAGTATTTT.

This clone was counted once. This sequence joins TRBV19 and TRBJ1-2; weak D call: TRBD1 (6 bases). CDR3 length equals 13 residues. Germline CDR1 and CDR2: LNHDA and SQIVND (reference sequence). V was clipped by 4 bases and J by 4 bases, with 10 bases between them. The chain's CDR3 is CASSTQGTYGYTF. The CDR3 DNA is TGTGCCAGTAGTACCCAGGGGACCTATGGCTACACCTTC.

This chain links TRBV5-1 with TRBJ1-2, with 7 bases aligning to TRBD1. The CDR3 loop spans 16 amino acids. Germline trimming cut 4 bases from V and 2 bases from J; bases unmatched to any gene: 11. Per germline, CDR1 SGHRS and CDR2 YFSETQ. Written as DNA, the CDR3 is TGCGCCAGCAGCCCAAGGACAGGACAAGTAAACTATGGCTACACCTTC. This codes for CASSPRTGQVNYGYTF.

The chain recombines TRBV10-1 with TRBJ2-3; 9 bases agree with TRBD2. Losses at the gene ends were 5 bases for V and 4 bases for J; bases not matched to a gene: 4. CDR1 is WNHNN and CDR2 is SYGVQD in the germline V gene (reference sequence). The length of the CDR3 is 14 residues. This chain's CDR3 is CASSPSGVSDTQYF. The CDR3 region has the DNA TGCGCCAGCAGTCCTAGCGGGGTTTCAGATACGCAGTATTTT.

The chain couples TRBV7-8 to TRBJ2-7, with 8 bases matching TRBD1. In germline, CDR1 is SGHVS, CDR2 FQNEAQ. Trimming took 6 bases from V and 0 from J; bases not matched to a gene: 4. The CDR3 loop spans 14 amino acids. The CDR3 sequence: CASSPGTGSYEQYF. The CDR3 DNA sequence: TGTGCCAGCAGTCCCGGGACAGGCTCCTACGAGCAGTACTTC.

This chain joins TRBV6-5 and TRBJ1-5; D gene ambiguous. Germline assignment: CDR1 MNHEY and CDR2 SVGAGI. The CDR3 spans 13 residues. V shed 7 bases and J shed 7 bases, with 14 bases lying between them. CDR3 sequence: CASNGVVRQPQHF. The CDR3 DNA sequence: TGTGCCAGCAATGGAGTGGTCCGACAGCCCCAGCATTTT.

V and J are TRBV11-2 and TRBJ2-1; 14 bases are a match to TRBD2. The CDR3 is 18 amino acids. Germline V gene sequence: CDR1 SGHAT, CDR2 FQNNGV. V was clipped by 0 bases and J by 4 bases; unmatched bases: 5. Here the CDR3 reads CASSLDRLAGGPYNEQFF. The CDR3 bases are TGTGCCAGCAGCTTAGATCGACTAGCGGGGGGGCCATACAATGAGCAGTTCTTC.

This CDR3 is CASSEQGNYGYTF. CDR3 DNA: TGTGCCAGCAGTGAACAGGGGAACTATGGCTACACCTTC. V gene TRBV2 combines with J gene TRBJ1-2; TRBD1 is a possible D gene (6 bases). CDR1 SNHLY and CDR2 FYNNEI come from the germline V gene. Trimming stripped 2 bases from V and 2 bases from J, with 6 bases between. The CDR3 is made up of 13 amino acids.

J is TRBJ2-7 and V is TRBV14; D is perhaps TRBD1 (5 bases). This CDR3 comprises 14 residues. Germline loops: CDR1 SGHDN, CDR2 FVKESK. The V gene lost 4 bases and the J gene lost 3 bases, with 13 bases spanning the gap. The CDR3 spells CASSPIDSNYEQYF. The CDR3 region has the DNA TGTGCCAGCAGCCCTATCGACAGTAACTACGAGCAGTACTTC.

The V call is TRBV7-9, the J call TRBJ1-2; D uncertain. With 1 base removed from V and 3 bases from J, the gap between germline ends came to 15 bases. The CDR3 spans 16 residues. Germline values: CDR1 SEHNR, CDR2 FQNEAQ (reference sequence). The CDR3 region is CASSLVGGNSDYGYTF. The DNA of the CDR3 is TGTGCCAGCAGCTTAGTAGGAGGGAATTCGGACTATGGCTACACCTTC.

The chain couples TRBV30 to TRBJ2-5; 14 nucleotides align to TRBD2. CDR1 and CDR2 (germline): GTSNPN, SVGIG (reference sequence). This CDR3 is built from 17 residues. V lost 7 bases and J lost 5; bases outside the gene matches: 15. The DNA of the CDR3 is TGTGCCTCTGGGGGACTAGCGGGGGCGAACTCACGGGAGACCCAGTACTTC. Translating it yields CASGGLAGANSRETQYF.

The chain couples TRBV24-1 to TRBJ2-5, with D perhaps TRBD2 (6 bases). Trimming took off 12 bases at V and 4 bases at J, with 11 bases between the two ends. The CDR3 covers 11 residues. Germline CDR1 reads KGHDR; CDR2 reads SFDVKD. CDR3 protein: CASKEGETQYF. The CDR3, as DNA: TGTGCCTCCAAGGAGGGAGAGACCCAGTACTTC.

This chain links TRBV7-2 with TRBJ1-5; D ambiguous. Trimming took off 5 bases at V and 1 base at J, with 9 bases between the two ends. The V gene's germline CDR1 is SGHTA and CDR2 FQGNSA. This CDR3 is 14 amino acids long. DNA of the CDR3: TGTGCCAGCAGCACAGTACTGAGCAATCAGCCCCAGCATTTT. Residues: CASSTVLSNQPQHF.

The chain links TRBV12-3 or TRBV12-4 to TRBJ2-3; D not certain. This CDR3 is built from 11 residues. Trimming took off 7 bases at V and 3 bases at J, with 5 bases between the two ends. The CDR3 nucleotides read TGTGCCAGCACACAGACAGATACGCAGTATTTT. The encoded protein is CASTQTDTQYF.

The chain employs TRBV5-6 and TRBJ2-4; D perhaps matches TRBD2 (6 bases). The ends were cut back, 4 bases at V and 5 bases at J, with 22 bases in the middle. CDR3 length equals 17 residues. Germline CDR1 and CDR2: SGHDT and YYEEEE. In DNA, the CDR3 is TGTGCCAGCAGCGATCCCGTAGGTGCGGGGCGAGAAAACATTCAGTACTTC. It is translated as CASSDPVGAGRENIQYF.

The rearrangement joins TRBV5-1 to TRBJ2-5; 7 bases are a match to TRBD2. This CDR3 has 16 residues. CDR1 and CDR2 (germline): SGHRS, YFSETQ. J gave up 2 bases and V 1 base, and 8 bases lay outside the gene matches. The CDR3 DNA reads TGCGCCAGCAGCTTGCCCCCCGCGGGGGTTCAAGAGACCCAGTACTTC. Translation: CASSLPPAGVQETQYF.